The 2 T cell receptor beta chains in this list originate from one sample, sequenced in a study of cytomegalovirus exposure and HLA in healthy donors. The PCR had 60 Vbeta and 13 Jbeta primers. Data came from immunoSEQ multiplex PCR; TCRdb stores just in-frame clones and leaves some out. This sample contains around 150,000 clones. Sequences were obtained from PBMCs. The receptors derive from a man aged 25-45 years in good health and CMV-seronegative.

With respect to this clone: Other DNA sequences in this sample translate to the same CDR3. This chain links TRBV7-2 with TRBJ1-2; no reliable D call. V shed 0 bases and J shed 7 bases, with 9 bases lying between them. The length of the CDR3 is 13 residues. CDR1 is SGHTA and CDR2 is FQGNSA in the germline V gene. The CDR3 DNA is TGTGCCAGCAGCTTAGCGCTACGGGGTGGCTACACCTTC. Translated: CASSLALRGGYTF. Full variable domain (outside the CDR3, taken from reference TRBV7-2 and TRBJ1-2): GAGVSQSPSNKVTEKGKDVELRCDPISGHTALYWYRQSLGQGLEFLIYFQGNSAPDKSGLPSDRFSAERTGGSVSTLTIQRTQQEDSAVYLCASSLALRGGYTFGSGTRLTVV.

This chain joins TRBV5-1 and TRBJ2-5, with TRBD2 matching 10 bases. The junction had 0 bases not matched to a gene; V was cut back by 1 base and J by 0 bases. There are 15 residues in the CDR3. The germline gives CDR1 SGHRS, CDR2 YFSETQ. The CDR3: CASSLLAGDQETQYF. The CDR3 bases are TGCGCCAGCAGCTTGCTAGCGGGGGACCAAGAGACCCAGTACTTC.